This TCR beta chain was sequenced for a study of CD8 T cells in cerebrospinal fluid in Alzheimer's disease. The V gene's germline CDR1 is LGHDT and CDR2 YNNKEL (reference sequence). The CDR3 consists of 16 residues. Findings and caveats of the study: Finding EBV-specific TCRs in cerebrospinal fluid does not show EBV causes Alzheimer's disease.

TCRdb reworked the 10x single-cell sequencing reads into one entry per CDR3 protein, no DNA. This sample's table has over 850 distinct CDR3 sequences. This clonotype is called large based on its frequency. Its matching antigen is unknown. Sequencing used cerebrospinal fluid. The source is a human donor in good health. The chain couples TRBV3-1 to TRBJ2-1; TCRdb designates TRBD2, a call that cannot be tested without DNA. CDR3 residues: CASSQGPAGGDNEQFF.